Included here is one T cell receptor (beta chain) sequence, with context. Authors' data handling: Reference gene primer amplification gave estimated nucleated cell counts. Assay: immunoSEQ multiplex PCR; the TCRdb copy retains only in-frame clones and omits some. V and J calls plus clone size are reproduced from that table; the DNA served to infer D and trimming. The sample contains over 400,000 clones, around 85% of which appear only once. The sample belongs to a study of blood T cell repertoires in COVID-19. Study-level background: Samples taken during acute and convalescent COVID-19 were collected in the United States, Italy and Spain. From T cells, B-cell-depleted T cells, or PBMCs came the material, which was cDNA or gDNA.

The sequence was collected from a human donor in a cohort sampled during active COVID-19. Input material: peripheral blood.

The CDR3 DNA reads as TGCGCCAGCAGAAAGGAGCGGGAAGACAATGAGCAGTTCTTC. Translated, it gives CASRKEREDNEQFF. This chain connects TRBV10-1 to TRBJ2-1; 7 bases are shared with TRBD2. The germline CDR1 and CDR2 sequences are WNHNN and SYGVQD (reference sequence). The CDR3 is made up of 14 amino acids. Losses at the gene ends were 6 bases for V and 5 bases for J; bases not matched to a gene: 7.